This TCR beta chain was recovered during a study of cytomegalovirus exposure and HLA in healthy donors. Study context: Earlier findings included roughly 120 million unique TCR beta sequences obtained from 150 million to 200 million T cells.

This clone has only a few counts. Its antigen remains unknown. Vbeta (60) and Jbeta (13) primers were used in the PCR. Sequencing used immunoSEQ multiplex PCR; TCRdb keeps in-frame clones, though not all of them. The repertoire consists of approximately 170,000 clones, with 81% occurring once and the leading ten covering approximately 1.3%. Study-wide results and limits: The study labeled approximately 150 TCR beta chains cytomegalovirus-associated. Segments of the TCR beta V type were, in most cases, productive about 87% or about 30% of the time in an earlier analysis. Reports showed the classifier diagnosing cytomegalovirus status with high specificity and sensitivity.

Losses at the gene ends were 0 bases for V and 4 bases for J; bases not matched to a gene: 7. CDR1 and CDR2 (germline): SGHNT, YYREEE (reference sequence). This CDR3 spans 17 amino acids. The rearrangement joins TRBV5-4 to TRBJ2-6; 7 nucleotides agree with TRBD1. The TCR originated in a man aged 45-65 years in good health and CMV-seropositive. Sequencing input: PBMCs. CDR3 amino acids: CASSLGQGQRGANVLTF. The CDR3 DNA sequence: TGTGCCAGCAGCTTGGGACAGGGCCAGAGGGGGGCCAACGTCCTGACTTTC.